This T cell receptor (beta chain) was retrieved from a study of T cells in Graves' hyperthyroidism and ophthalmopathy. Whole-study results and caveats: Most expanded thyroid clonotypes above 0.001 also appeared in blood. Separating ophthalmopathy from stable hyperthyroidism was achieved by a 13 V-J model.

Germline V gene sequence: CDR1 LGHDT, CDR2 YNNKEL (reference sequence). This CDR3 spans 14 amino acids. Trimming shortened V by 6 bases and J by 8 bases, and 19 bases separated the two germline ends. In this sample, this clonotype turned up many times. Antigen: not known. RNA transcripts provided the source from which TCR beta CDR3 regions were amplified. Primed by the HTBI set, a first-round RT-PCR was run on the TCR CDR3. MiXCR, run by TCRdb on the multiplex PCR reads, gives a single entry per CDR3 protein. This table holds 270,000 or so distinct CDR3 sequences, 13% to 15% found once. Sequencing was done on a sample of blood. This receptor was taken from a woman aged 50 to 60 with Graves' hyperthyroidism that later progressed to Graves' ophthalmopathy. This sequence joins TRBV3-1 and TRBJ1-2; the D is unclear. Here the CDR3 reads CASRPTSRTAGYTF. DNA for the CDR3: TGTGCCAGCAGGCCCACCAGCAGGACTGCCGGCTACACCTTC.